Below are 32 T cell receptor beta chains sequenced from a single sample in a study of cytotoxic CD8 clonotypes in ibrutinib-treated CLL (dated by TCRdb to the early 2020s). Library creation used the immunoSEQ multiplex PCR assay. TCRdb stores this immuneACCESS table with in-frame sequences only. Part of the clones is absent; in the studies checked, under half of the shortfall reflects unresolved V genes, and no reason is known for the rest. In all, the sample holds tens of thousands of clones, and around half of those were seen once. In total, the top ten clones hold about 30% of the sample. The time point label for this specimen denotes: about a year on ibrutinib. Here the sequenced sample was PBMCs, taken after 12 months of ibrutinib treatment. These TCRs come from a human donor with chronic lymphocytic leukemia.

This clone occurred a few times. The chain employs TRBV25-1 and TRBJ2-7; TRBD2 matches at 10 bases. Germline CDR1 and CDR2: MGHDK and SYGVNS. The CDR3 is 14 residues long. V dropped 5 bases and J dropped 1; count of bases not matched to a gene: 2. DNA for the CDR3: TGTGCCAGCAGTCTAGCGGGGGAATCCTACGAGCAGTACTTC. Translated, it gives CASSLAGESYEQYF.

This clone has just a few counts. The chain recombines TRBV5-1 with TRBJ1-4; the D gene is possibly TRBD1 (5 bases). Looked up from germline, CDR1 is SGHRS and CDR2 is YFSETQ. Deletions cut 4 bases from V and 4 bases from J, with 11 bases between. The CDR3 has 14 amino acids. The CDR3 nucleotides read TGCGCCAGCAGCCCCGCGAGGGGTAATGAAAAACTGTTTTTT. It is translated as CASSPARGNEKLFF.

J is TRBJ2-7 and V is TRBV11-2; no clear D. V lost 6 bases, J lost 1 base, and 13 bases lay in between. From germline, CDR1 is SGHAT and CDR2 FQNNGV. The CDR3 has 14 residues. CDR3 region: CASSEGLYSYEQYF. The CDR3 DNA follows: TGTGCCAGCAGTGAAGGGTTATATTCCTACGAGCAGTACTTC.

The chain has TRBV30 and TRBJ2-7; 11 nucleotides line up with TRBD1. Germline values: CDR1 GTSNPN, CDR2 SVGIG (reference sequence). V shed 4 bases and J 0 bases; nucleotides not matched to a gene: 5. The CDR3 runs 15 residues. CDR3 DNA: TGTGCCTGGACAAAGGGACAGGGGGACTCCTACGAGCAGTACTTC. Protein: CAWTKGQGDSYEQYF.

The gene calls are TRBV12-5 and TRBJ1-2; 10 nucleotides agree with TRBD1. J lost 2 bases, V lost 4 bases, and 13 bases had no gene match. The CDR3 consists of 18 residues. Germline CDR1 is LGHNT and CDR2 is FRNRAP. As DNA, the CDR3 is TGTGCTAGTGGTTCGCCCGACAGGGGGCCTCTCCAGAACTATGGCTACACCTTC. Protein product: CASGSPDRGPLQNYGYTF.

This clone showed up just a few times. This rearrangement joins TRBV7-9 to TRBJ1-1, with D unresolved. The CDR3 sequence is 14 residues long. Germline CDR1 and CDR2: SEHNR and FQNEAQ (reference sequence). V was cut by 1 base and J by 1 base, with 7 bases left in between. The chain's CDR3 is CASSLDLANTEAFF. The CDR3 DNA sequence: TGTGCCAGCAGCTTAGATTTAGCGAACACTGAAGCTTTCTTT.

This clone was seen once. Written as DNA, the CDR3 is TGTGCCAGCTCACCACAGGGGATGAACTACGAGCAGTACTTC. It codes for CASSPQGMNYEQYF. The rearrangement links TRBV18 to TRBJ2-7, with D possibly matching TRBD1 (5 bases). Germline assignment: CDR1 KGHSH and CDR2 LQKENI. V dropped 1 base and J dropped 3 bases, with 10 bases sitting between them. The CDR3 extends over 14 amino acids. The full variable domain, completed using reference TRBV18 and TRBJ2-7, is NAGVMQNPRHLVRRRGQEARLRCSPMKGHSHVYWYRQLPEEGLKFMVYLQKENIIDESGMPKERFSAEFPKEGPSILRIQQVVRGDSAAYFCASSPQGMNYEQYFGPGTRLTVT.

J is TRBJ2-1 and V is TRBV6-4, with D possibly being TRBD2 (6 bases). Germline V gives CDR1 MRHNA, CDR2 SNTAGT. V was pared by 0 bases and J by 6 bases, with 9 bases between. The CDR3 consists of 14 residues. In DNA form, the CDR3 reads TGTGCCAGCAGTGACTCGGGGACTGGCAATGAGCAGTTCTTC. Its protein product is CASSDSGTGNEQFF.

The chain uses TRBV5-1 and TRBJ2-3; 10 bases agree with TRBD2. Germline CDR1 reads SGHRS; CDR2 reads YFSETQ. The CDR3 spans 17 residues. The V and J ends lost 0 bases and 6 bases, in that order; junction bases with no gene match: 10. The CDR3 loop reads CASSLAELAGKSDTQYF. DNA of the CDR3: TGCGCCAGCAGCTTGGCGGAACTAGCGGGAAAATCCGATACGCAGTATTTT.

This clone was seen only once. DNA for the CDR3: TGTGCCAGCAGCTCGCAGGGGGTTGGCACTGAAGCTTTCTTT. This encodes CASSSQGVGTEAFF. The V call is TRBV7-2, the J call TRBJ1-1, with 7 nucleotides matching TRBD1. The germline CDR1 and CDR2 sequences are SGHTA and FQGNSA. J was trimmed by 4 bases and V by 4 bases; bases with no gene match: 6. This CDR3 is 14 amino acids long.

For the CDR3, the DNA is TGTGCCAGCAGCTTAGGGTTCAGTCCCGATACGCAGTATTTT. This translates into CASSLGFSPDTQYF. The rearrangement links TRBV7-6 to TRBJ2-3; D is unresolved. The V gene lost 1 base and the J gene lost 6 bases, with 11 bases spanning the gap. The CDR3 length is 14 residues. CDR1 SGHVS and CDR2 FNYEAQ come from the germline V gene.

The rearrangement uses TRBV4-1 and TRBJ2-3; D may be TRBD1 (5 bases). Trimming removed 4 bases from V and 4 bases from J, with 12 bases in between. The CDR3 extends over 14 amino acids. CDR1 and CDR2 (germline): MGHRA, YSYEKL. The CDR3 loop is CASSLGWGPDTQYF. The DNA of the CDR3 is TGCGCCAGCAGCCTCGGGTGGGGCCCAGATACGCAGTATTTT.

This clone was observed once. The chain carries TRBV18 and TRBJ2-2, with 7 bases identical to TRBD1. CDR1 and CDR2 from the germline V gene are KGHSH and LQKENI. V shed 6 bases, J shed 5 bases, and the junction held 6 bases outside the gene matches. The CDR3 runs 14 residues. CDR3 protein: CASSPGQWTGELFF. The DNA for the CDR3 is TGTGCCAGCTCGCCGGGACAGTGGACCGGGGAGCTGTTTTTT. The full variable domain, its missing parts supplied by reference TRBV18 and TRBJ2-2, is NAGVMQNPRHLVRRRGQEARLRCSPMKGHSHVYWYRQLPEEGLKFMVYLQKENIIDESGMPKERFSAEFPKEGPSILRIQQVVRGDSAAYFCASSPGQWTGELFFGEGSRLTVL.

This clone was counted only a few times. The chain combines TRBV5-6 with TRBJ1-2; 8 bases fit TRBD1. Trimming at V came to 3 bases and at J to 2 bases, leaving 9 bases not matched to a gene. The CDR3 covers 16 residues. Germline CDR1 SGHDT, CDR2 YYEEEE. The CDR3 reads CASSSTDRDVNYGYTF. The CDR3, as DNA: TGTGCCAGCAGCTCGACGGACAGGGACGTAAACTATGGCTACACCTTC.

This clone was recorded many times. The rearrangement joins TRBV5-6 to TRBJ1-3; D possibly corresponds to TRBD1 (5 bases). The V end was cut by 1 base, the J end by 0 bases, with 14 bases between. Per germline, CDR1 SGHDT and CDR2 YYEEEE. This CDR3 is built from 17 residues. Written as DNA, the CDR3 is TGTGCCAGCAGCTTGCAGGGAATATCTTTCTCTGGAAACACCATATATTTT. It specifies CASSLQGISFSGNTIYF.

The V and J genes are TRBV5-1 and TRBJ2-5, with D possibly being TRBD1 or TRBD2 (5 bases each). The germline V and J ends were trimmed by 0 bases and 2 bases, with 8 bases remaining between them. The CDR3 contains 14 residues. From germline, CDR1 is SGHRS and CDR2 YFSETQ. DNA for the CDR3: TGCGCCAGCAGCTTGGGGGACGCACAAGAGACCCAGTACTTC. Encoded protein: CASSLGDAQETQYF.

This clone was counted once. The chain carries TRBV5-6 and TRBJ2-1; D remains ambiguous. Germline values: CDR1 SGHDT, CDR2 YYEEEE. The CDR3 loop spans 11 amino acids. V was clipped by 0 bases and J by 7 bases, with 2 bases between them. The CDR3 coding sequence is TGTGCCAGCAGCTTGGAGAATGAGCAGTTCTTC. Translated, it gives CASSLENEQFF. Based on the CDR3 plus reference TRBV5-6 and TRBJ2-1, the full variable domain is DAGVTQSPTHLIKTRGQQVTLRCSPKSGHDTVSWYQQALGQGPQFIFQYYEEEERQRGNFPDRFSGHQFPNYSSELNVNALLLGDSALYLCASSLENEQFFGPGTRLTVL.

This clone was recorded a few times. This chain links TRBV9 with TRBJ1-2, with D perhaps matching TRBD1 (6 bases). The CDR3 extends over 14 amino acids. Germline V gene sequence: CDR1 SGDLS, CDR2 YYNGEE. V was trimmed by 7 bases and J by 0 bases, leaving 13 bases between them. CDR3 DNA sequence: TGTGCCAGCGGCAGGACAGCGACTAACTATGGCTACACCTTC. Protein: CASGRTATNYGYTF.

V gene TRBV9 combines with J gene TRBJ2-3; no reliable D call. The CDR3 has 12 residues. Germline lookup yields CDR1 SGDLS and CDR2 YYNGEE. V was shortened by 0 bases and J by 5 bases, with 4 bases between the two germline ends. Here the CDR3 reads CASSVGEDTQYF. The CDR3 DNA reads TGTGCCAGCAGCGTAGGCGAAGATACGCAGTATTTT.

The V call is TRBV9, the J call TRBJ1-2, with D tentatively TRBD1 (6 bases). The V gene lost 1 base and the J gene lost 5 bases, with 24 bases spanning the gap. From germline, CDR1 is SGDLS and CDR2 YYNGEE. The CDR3 runs to 18 residues. This CDR3 reads CASSVSTPTGGESYGYTF. The CDR3 nucleotides are TGTGCCAGCAGCGTATCCACACCGACAGGAGGGGAAAGTTATGGCTACACCTTC. The full variable domain, rest sourced from reference TRBV9 and TRBJ1-2, is DSGVTQTPKHLITATGQRVTLRCSPRSGDLSVYWYQQSLDQGLQFLIQYYNGEERAKGNILERFSAQQFPDLHSELNLSSLELGDSALYFCASSVSTPTGGESYGYTFGSGTRLTVV.

This clone has a count of ten or more. The V and J genes are TRBV2 and TRBJ1-5; a possible D gene is TRBD1 (5 bases). The V and J ends lost 6 bases and 7 bases respectively, with 13 bases between them. Germline V gene sequence: CDR1 SNHLY, CDR2 FYNNEI. The CDR3 contains 13 residues. The CDR3 sequence is CASSVGEGQPQHF. The CDR3 DNA reads as TGTGCCAGCAGCGTGGGGGAAGGCCAGCCCCAGCATTTT.

The chain combines TRBV27 with TRBJ2-3, with unresolved D. The CDR3 consists of 13 residues. V shed 4 bases and J shed 2 bases, with 7 bases lying between them. Germline V gene lookup returns CDR1 MNHEY and CDR2 SMNVEV (reference sequence). The chain's CDR3 is CASSSVPTDTQYF. The CDR3 coding sequence is TGTGCCAGCAGTTCCGTACCCACAGATACGCAGTATTTT.

This clone is medium-sized. The chain couples TRBV5-1 to TRBJ2-6, with D maybe TRBD2 (8 bases). The CDR3 is 19 amino acids. V was trimmed by 0 bases and J by 2 bases, leaving 18 bases between them. CDR1 and CDR2 (germline): SGHRS, YFSETQ. As DNA, the CDR3 is TGCGCCAGCAGCTTGGCGGGAGGGGGCGCAAGTACTGGGGCCAACGTCCTGACTTTC. Protein: CASSLAGGGASTGANVLTF.

This clone was observed once. This rearrangement joins TRBV28 to TRBJ1-2, with D possibly matching TRBD1 (5 bases). Trimming took off 6 bases at V and 7 bases at J, with 9 bases between the two ends. The CDR3 spans 11 residues. Germline CDR1 and CDR2: MDHEN and SYDVKM. The CDR3 sequence: CASRERGGYTF. The CDR3 bases are TGTGCCAGCAGGGAGAGGGGTGGCTACACCTTC.

The chain couples TRBV7-8 to TRBJ2-1, with no clear D. CDR3 length: 18 amino acids. The ends were cut back, 5 bases at V and 0 bases at J, with 20 bases in the middle. CDR1 is SGHVS and CDR2 is FQNEAQ in the germline V gene. CDR3 loop: CASSENRGGLSSYNEQFF. Here the CDR3 DNA reads TGTGCCAGCAGCGAAAACCGCGGCGGCCTGAGCTCCTACAATGAGCAGTTCTTC.

The CDR3 DNA follows: TGTGCCAGCAGCTTTCCGGGTTACTACGAGCAGTACTTC. Translating gives CASSFPGYYEQYF. The V gene is TRBV7-9, the J gene TRBJ2-7; D call uncertain. The CDR3 spans 13 residues. Germline lookup yields CDR1 SEHNR and CDR2 FQNEAQ (reference sequence). V was clipped by 3 bases and J by 3 bases, with 9 bases between them.

The rearrangement joins TRBV6-1 to TRBJ2-5, with TRBD2 matching 11 bases. The V and J ends lost 8 bases and 9 bases, in that order; junction bases with no gene match: 11. The CDR3 has 14 amino acids. Germline V gene sequence: CDR1 MNHNS, CDR2 SASEGT. As DNA, the CDR3 is TGTGCCAGCCGCGGGACTAGCGGACCCGGGGCCCAGTACTTC. Its protein is CASRGTSGPGAQYF.

V and J are TRBV10-2 and TRBJ1-6; maybe TRBD1 (6 bases). The V and J ends lost 6 bases and 1 base respectively, with 16 bases between them. The CDR3 length is 17 residues. Germline loops: CDR1 WSHSY, CDR2 SAAADI. The CDR3 spells CASRAGTRRSYNSPLHF. CDR3 in DNA: TGCGCCAGCAGAGCCGGGACAAGGAGGTCCTATAATTCACCCCTCCACTTT.

This chain links TRBV29-1 with TRBJ1-1; the match to TRBD1 covers 9 bases. The CDR3 has 14 amino acids. Germline lookup yields CDR1 SQVTM and CDR2 ANQGSEA. Unmatched junction bases numbered 4, after V lost 2 bases and J lost 3 bases. The CDR3 region is CSVETGGRYTEAFF. The DNA for the CDR3 is TGCAGCGTTGAAACAGGGGGCAGATACACTGAAGCTTTCTTT.

The rearrangement links TRBV4-2 to TRBJ2-5; no definite D call. CDR1 is LGHNA, CDR2 YNFKEQ, per germline. This CDR3 comprises 15 residues. The V gene lost 0 bases and the J gene lost 1 base, with 9 bases spanning the gap. CDR3 loop: CASSQDTWPQETQYF. CDR3 coding DNA: TGTGCCAGCAGCCAAGATACGTGGCCCCAAGAGACCCAGTACTTC.

This chain joins TRBV15 and TRBJ2-1; 11 bases line up with TRBD2. V lost 0 bases and J lost 5; bases outside the gene matches: 12. The CDR3 loop spans 19 amino acids. The germline V gene has CDR1 LNHNV and CDR2 YYDKDF (reference sequence). Here the CDR3 DNA reads TGTGCCACCAGCAGAGATCGACAAGAGCTAGCGGGAGGAGACAATGAGCAGTTCTTC. It specifies CATSRDRQELAGGDNEQFF.

This chain uses TRBV19 with TRBJ1-5; TRBD1 agrees at 8 bases. The ends lost 5 bases at V and 4 bases at J; junction bases unmatched: 7. This CDR3 spans 15 amino acids. The germline V gene encodes CDR1 LNHDA and CDR2 SQIVND (reference sequence). In DNA, the CDR3 is TGTGCCAGTAGTCCGGGGACAGGCCCTAATCAGCCCCAGCATTTT. Translation gives CASSPGTGPNQPQHF.